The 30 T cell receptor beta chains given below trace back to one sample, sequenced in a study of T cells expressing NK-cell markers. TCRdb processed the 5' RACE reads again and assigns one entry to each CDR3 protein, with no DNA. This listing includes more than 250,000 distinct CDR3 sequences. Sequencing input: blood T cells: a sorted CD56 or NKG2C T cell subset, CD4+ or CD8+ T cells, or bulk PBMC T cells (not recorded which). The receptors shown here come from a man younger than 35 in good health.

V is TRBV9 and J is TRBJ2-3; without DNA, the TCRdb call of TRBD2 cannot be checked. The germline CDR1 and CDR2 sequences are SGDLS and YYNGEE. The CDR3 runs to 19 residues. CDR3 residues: CASSQKPGLAGGPPDTQYF.

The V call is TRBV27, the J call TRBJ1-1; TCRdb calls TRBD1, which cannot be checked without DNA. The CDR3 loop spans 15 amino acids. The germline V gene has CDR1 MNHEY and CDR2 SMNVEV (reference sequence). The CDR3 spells CASSSTTGMWTEAFF.

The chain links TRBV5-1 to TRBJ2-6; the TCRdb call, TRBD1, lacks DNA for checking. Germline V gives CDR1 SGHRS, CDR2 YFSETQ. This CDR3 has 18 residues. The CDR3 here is CASSFSGTGPTGANVLTF.

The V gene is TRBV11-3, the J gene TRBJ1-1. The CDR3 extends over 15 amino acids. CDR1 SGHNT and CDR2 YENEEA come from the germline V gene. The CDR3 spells CASSLGNSLNTEAFF.

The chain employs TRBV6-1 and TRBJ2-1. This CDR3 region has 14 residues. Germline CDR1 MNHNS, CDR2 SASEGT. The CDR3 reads CASSEIGARDKQFF.

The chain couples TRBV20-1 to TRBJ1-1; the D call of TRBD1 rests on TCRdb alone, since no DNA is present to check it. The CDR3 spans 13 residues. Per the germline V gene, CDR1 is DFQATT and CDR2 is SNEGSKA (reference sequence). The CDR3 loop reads CSGPAGDNTEAFF.

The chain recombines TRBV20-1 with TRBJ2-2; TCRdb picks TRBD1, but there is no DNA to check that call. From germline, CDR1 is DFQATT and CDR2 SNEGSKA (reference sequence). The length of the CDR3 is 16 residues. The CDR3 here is CSATPWGQGNTGELFF.

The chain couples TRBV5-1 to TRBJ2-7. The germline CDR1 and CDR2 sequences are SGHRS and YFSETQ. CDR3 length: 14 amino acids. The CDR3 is CASSFLDRSYEQYF.

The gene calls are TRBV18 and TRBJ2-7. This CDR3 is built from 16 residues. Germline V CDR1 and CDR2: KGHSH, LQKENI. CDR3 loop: CASSPPVGSSAYEQYF.

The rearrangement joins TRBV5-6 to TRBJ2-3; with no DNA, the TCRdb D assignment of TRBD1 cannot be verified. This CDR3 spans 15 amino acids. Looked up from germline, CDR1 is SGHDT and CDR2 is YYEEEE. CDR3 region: CASSLPRDRKGTQYF.

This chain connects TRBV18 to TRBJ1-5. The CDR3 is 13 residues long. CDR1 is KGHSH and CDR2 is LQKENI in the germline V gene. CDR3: CASSPGSNQPQHF.

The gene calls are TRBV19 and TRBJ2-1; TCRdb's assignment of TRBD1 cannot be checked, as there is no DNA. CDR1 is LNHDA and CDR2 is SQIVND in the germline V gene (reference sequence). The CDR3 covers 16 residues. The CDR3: CASSIRLAGAYNEQFF.

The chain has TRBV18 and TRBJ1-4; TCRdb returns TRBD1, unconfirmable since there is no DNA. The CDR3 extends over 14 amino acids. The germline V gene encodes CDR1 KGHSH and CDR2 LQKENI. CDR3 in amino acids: CASSLWTGEEKLFF.

CDR3 sequence reads: CASSPIAGADGELFF. The chain carries TRBV5-1 and TRBJ2-2; TCRdb gives TRBD2 as the D gene, but with no DNA this cannot be confirmed. The CDR3 runs to 15 residues. Germline V gives CDR1 SGHRS, CDR2 YFSETQ.

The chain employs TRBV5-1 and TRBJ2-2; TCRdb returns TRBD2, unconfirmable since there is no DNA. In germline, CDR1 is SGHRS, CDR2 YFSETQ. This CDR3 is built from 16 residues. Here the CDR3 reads CASSRREFGFTGELFF.

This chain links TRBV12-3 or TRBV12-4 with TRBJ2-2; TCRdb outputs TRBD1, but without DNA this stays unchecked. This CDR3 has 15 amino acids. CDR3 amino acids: CASSPRQGATGELFF.

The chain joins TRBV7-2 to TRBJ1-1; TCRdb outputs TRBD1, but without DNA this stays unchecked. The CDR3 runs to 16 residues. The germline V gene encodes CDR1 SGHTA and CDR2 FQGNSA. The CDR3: CASSLRVGRANTEAFF.

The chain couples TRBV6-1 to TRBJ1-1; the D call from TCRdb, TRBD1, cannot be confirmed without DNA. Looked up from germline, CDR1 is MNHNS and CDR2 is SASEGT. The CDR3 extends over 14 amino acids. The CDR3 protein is CASRMGQVTYEAFF.

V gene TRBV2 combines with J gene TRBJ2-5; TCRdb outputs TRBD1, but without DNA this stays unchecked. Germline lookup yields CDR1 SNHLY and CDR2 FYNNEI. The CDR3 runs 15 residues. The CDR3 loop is CASSAPGRVQETQYF.

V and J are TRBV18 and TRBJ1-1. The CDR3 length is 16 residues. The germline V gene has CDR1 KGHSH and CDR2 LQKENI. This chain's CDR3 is CASSLNGRTMNTEAFF.

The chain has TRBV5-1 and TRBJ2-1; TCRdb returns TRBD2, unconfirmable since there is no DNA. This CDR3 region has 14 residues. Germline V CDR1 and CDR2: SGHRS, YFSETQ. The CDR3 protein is CASRAGVKGDEQFF.

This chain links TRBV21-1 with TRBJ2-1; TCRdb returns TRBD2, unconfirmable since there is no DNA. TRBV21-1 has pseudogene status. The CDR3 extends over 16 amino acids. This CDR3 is CASSKGLASLHNEQFF.

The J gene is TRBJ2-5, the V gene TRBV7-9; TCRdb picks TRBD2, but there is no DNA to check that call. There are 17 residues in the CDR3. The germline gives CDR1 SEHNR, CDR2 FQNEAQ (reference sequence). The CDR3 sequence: CASSLRRGLAWGETQYF.

CDR3 protein: CSVTQGDGHQPQHF. J is TRBJ1-5 and V is TRBV29-1; the TCRdb call, TRBD1, lacks DNA for checking. In germline, CDR1 is SQVTM, CDR2 ANQGSEA. The CDR3 length is 14 residues.

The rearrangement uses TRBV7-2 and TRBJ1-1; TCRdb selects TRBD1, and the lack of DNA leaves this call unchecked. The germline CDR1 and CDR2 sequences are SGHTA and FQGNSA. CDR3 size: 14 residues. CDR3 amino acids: CASSSLDGGTEAFF.

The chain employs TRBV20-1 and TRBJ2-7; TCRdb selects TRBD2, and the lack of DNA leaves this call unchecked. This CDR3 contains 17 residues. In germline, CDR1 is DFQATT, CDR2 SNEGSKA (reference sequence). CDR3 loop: CSASGYSGRAHPYEQYF.

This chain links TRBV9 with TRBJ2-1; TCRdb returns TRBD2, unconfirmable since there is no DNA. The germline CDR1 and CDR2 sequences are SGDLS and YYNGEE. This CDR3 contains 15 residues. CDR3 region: CASSVGWEFYNEQFF.

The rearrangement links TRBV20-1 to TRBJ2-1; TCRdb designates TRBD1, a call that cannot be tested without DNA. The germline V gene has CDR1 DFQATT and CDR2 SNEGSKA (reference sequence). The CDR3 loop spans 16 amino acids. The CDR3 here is CSASRGASLGNNEQFF.

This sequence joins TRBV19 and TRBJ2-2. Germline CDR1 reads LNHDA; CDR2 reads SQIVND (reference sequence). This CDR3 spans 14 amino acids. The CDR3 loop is CASSIGIGTGELFF.

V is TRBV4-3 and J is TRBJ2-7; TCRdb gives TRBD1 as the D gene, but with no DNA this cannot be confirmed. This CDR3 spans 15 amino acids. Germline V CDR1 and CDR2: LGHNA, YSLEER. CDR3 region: CASSSSGTGISEQYF.